The sequence of this TCR beta chain was determined in a study of CD8 T cells in ankylosing spondylitis. General study results and limits: According to the report, clones linked to the disease were significantly enriched in matched synovial fluid samples taken from ankylosing spondylitis patients. Some motif variants were previously reported in reactive arthritis synovial fluid and blood. Seemingly characteristic of ankylosing spondylitis blood was a TCR beta motif consisting of under 10 highly homologous variants.

Quantitative barcoded 5'-RACE was used to prepare TCR beta libraries. TCRdb redid the calling of the 5' RACE reads with MiXCR, one entry per CDR3 protein. The repertoire holds around 540,000 distinct CDR3 sequences, approximately 11% seen once, with approximately 7% in the top ten. This clonotype was seen more than once but under ten times. Its cognate antigen is unknown. The CDR3 length is 18 residues. Germline V gene sequence: CDR1 SGHAT, CDR2 FQNNGV. V trimming: 3 bases; J trimming: 4 bases; junction bases outside the gene matches: 8. The rearrangement links TRBV11-2 to TRBJ2-1, with 14 bases matching TRBD2. The sequencing input was blood, either unsorted or a sorted T cell fraction (not recorded which). This TCR was recovered from a male donor with ankylosing spondylitis. The CDR3 sequence: CASSFGPGLAGVYNEQFF. CDR3 DNA sequence: TGTGCCAGCAGCTTCGGACCGGGACTAGCGGGAGTTTACAATGAGCAGTTCTTC.